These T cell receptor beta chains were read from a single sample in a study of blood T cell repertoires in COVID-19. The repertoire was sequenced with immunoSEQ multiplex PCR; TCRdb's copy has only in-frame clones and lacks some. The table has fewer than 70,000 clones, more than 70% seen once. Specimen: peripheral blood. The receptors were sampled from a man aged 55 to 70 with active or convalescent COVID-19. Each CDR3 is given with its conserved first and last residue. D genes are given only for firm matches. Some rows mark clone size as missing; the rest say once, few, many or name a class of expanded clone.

TGTGCCAGCAGCAAACCGGGACAGGAGGTGGGCTACACCTTC | CASSKPGQEVGYTF | TRBV21-1 | . | TRBJ1-2 | once
TGTGCCAGCATCACAGGGGGTATGAACACTGAAGCTTTCTTT | CASITGGMNTEAFF | TRBV7-3 | TRBD1 | TRBJ1-1 | .
TGTGCCAGCAGCCTCGGACAGTCAAATGAGCAGTTCTTC | CASSLGQSNEQFF | TRBV6-2/TRBV6-3 | . | TRBJ2-1 | .
TGTGCCAGCAGTTCCCCCGGGACAGTTTCCTACGAGCAGTACTTC | CASSSPGTVSYEQYF | TRBV6-5 | TRBD1 | TRBJ2-7 | .
TGTGCCAGCAGCCCAAGGACAGGGAATTCACCCCTCCACTTT | CASSPRTGNSPLHF | TRBV7-6 | TRBD1 | TRBJ1-6 | .
TGTGCCAGCAGTTGGCTGGGGGCGAGCTCCTACAATGAGCAGTTCTTC | CASSWLGASSYNEQFF | TRBV28 | . | TRBJ2-1 | .
TGTGCCAGCAGCTTGGACAGGTTTGCCTACGAGCAGTACTTC | CASSLDRFAYEQYF | TRBV6-5 | TRBD1 | TRBJ2-7 | .
TGTGCCTGGGAGGATGCAGATACGCAGTATTTT | CAWEDADTQYF | TRBV30 | . | TRBJ2-3 | .
TGCGCCAGCAGGAGGGAGGACACAGATACGCAGTATTTT | CASRREDTDTQYF | TRBV5-1 | . | TRBJ2-3 | .
TGTGCCTGGAGTGTAACTAGCGGGGCCTACAATGAGCAGTTCTTC | CAWSVTSGAYNEQFF | TRBV30 | TRBD2 | TRBJ2-1 | .
TGTGCCAGCAGCCAAGTCCGGTCGCAGGGAGCTTTCTTT | CASSQVRSQGAFF | TRBV16 | . | TRBJ1-1 | .
TGTGCCAGTAGTGCCCTCAGGGGAAGCAATCAGCCCCAGCATTTT | CASSALRGSNQPQHF | TRBV19 | . | TRBJ1-5 | .
TGCGCCAGCAGCTTGGGACTACAGGGGGCAGGGTCCTACGAGCAGTACTTC | CASSLGLQGAGSYEQYF | TRBV5-1 | TRBD1 | TRBJ2-7 | .
TGTGCCAGCAGCGTAGTGGCAAACCATAGCAATCAGCCCCAGCATTTT | CASSVVANHSNQPQHF | TRBV9 | . | TRBJ1-5 | .
TGTGCTAGTGGGCAGCGGGGGCCAAATAGCAATCAGCCCCAGCATTTT | CASGQRGPNSNQPQHF | TRBV12-5 | . | TRBJ1-5 | .
TGTGCCAGCAGTTACTCCGGGATTTACACTGAAGCTTTCTTT | CASSYSGIYTEAFF | TRBV6-5 | . | TRBJ1-1 | .
TGTGCCAGCAGCGGAGGGGCGGGAGGGGCTCGAGAGCAGTACTTC | CASSGGAGGAREQYF | TRBV7-6 | TRBD2 | TRBJ2-7 | .
TGTGCCAGCTCACCAGGCGGACAGGGGAGCACTGAAGCTTTCTTT | CASSPGGQGSTEAFF | TRBV18 | TRBD1 | TRBJ1-1 | once
TGTGCCAACTCCAAGGGGACCTATAATTCACCCCTCCACTTT | CANSKGTYNSPLHF | TRBV28 | . | TRBJ1-6 | .
TGTGCCAGCAGCTTGGAGACACAGCGGAATTCACCCCTCCACTTT | CASSLETQRNSPLHF | TRBV5-8 | . | TRBJ1-6 | .
TGTGCCAGCAGTGACGGACACCCCAAAAACTATGGCTACACCTTC | CASSDGHPKNYGYTF | TRBV6-6 | . | TRBJ1-2 | .
TGTGCCAGCAGTGATGGGGGCTATGGAAACACCATATATTTT | CASSDGGYGNTIYF | TRBV2 | . | TRBJ1-3 | .
TGTGCCAGCTCAGAACAGGGGCAGAACACTGAAGCTTTCTTT | CASSEQGQNTEAFF | TRBV18 | TRBD1 | TRBJ1-1 | .